This entry features one T cell receptor beta chain sequence. This clone's antigen is unknown. Base qualities were left out, and no much larger clone turns up one base away. CDR1 SEHNR and CDR2 FQNEAQ were looked up in the germline V gene (reference sequence). Inclusive of the bounding cysteine and phenylalanine, the CDR3 is 19 residues long. The read is trimmed to its CDR3 DNA, 57 bases read in frame from base 1. V trim: 5 bases; J trim: 4 bases; unmatched bases: 18. The CDR3 regions of human TCRbeta chains were analyzed by immunosequencing. The source study handled its data this way. Repertoire TCRs were checked for matches against a reference library of SARS-CoV-2-specific TCRs that had been generated using the MIRA antigen-specificity platform. Breadth was defined as the fraction of unique TCRs that were SARS-CoV-2-associated. Depth was defined as the fraction of total T cells that were SARS-CoV-2-associated. Using the MIRA data, each spike-specific TCR was assigned both to the spike region to which the TCR was reactive and to a CD4 or CD8 class. Log10-transformed breadth and depth values were compared by one-way ANOVA with Sidak's multiple comparisons tests. TCRdb retrieved this table from immuneACCESS and kept in-frame rearrangements only. Not all clones are present; in checked studies, unresolved V genes account for under half, and no reason is known for the remainder. From that table come the V and J calls and clone size; the DNA was used to work out D and trimming. This sample has 120,000 to 150,000 clones in its table, and roughly 88% of those were observed once. The ten largest clones take up less than 2% of the sample.

The data belong to a study of T cell responses to AZD1222 COVID-19 vaccine (dated by TCRdb to the early 2020s). Background on the whole study: TCR sequencing covered fewer than 250 trial participants: around 210 given two doses of AZD1222 and 26 given two doses of MenACWY control vaccine. Trial participants were enrolled by age into subgroups of 18-55, 56-69 and 70-plus years, and roughly 150, 30 and 60 TCR-sequenced participants, respectively, were included in these subgroups.

Per the publication, the time point label means: about 28 days (+/-7) after the second vaccine dose. Because spike-specific TCR depth and breadth did not differ between the two schedules, AZD1222 recipients who got a second dose at roughly 4 weeks were pooled with those who got a second dose at roughly 12 weeks. Vaccinee samples were obtained from the UK trials COV001 and COV002, which included a single-blind randomized controlled phase 2/3 trial of AZD1222 (ChAdOx1 nCoV-19) in healthy adults. For TCRbeta chain sequencing, PBMC samples were collected from trial participants at day 0 and at day 28 after the second dose. Study-level results and caveats: Only 5 to 7 AZD1222 recipients were SARS-CoV-2 seropositive at baseline, limiting conclusions about previously exposed vaccinees. After two AZD1222 doses, spike-specific TCR breadth and depth were significantly higher than at day 0 and than in MenACWY recipients. Participants were mostly white British and included more females than males, and it was suggested by the authors that clonal diversity may have been underestimated. Epitopes outside the regions mutated in the B.1.351 and B.1.1.7 variants were reportedly recognized by nearly half of the unique spike-specific TCRs. In the small 56-69-year group, the increase in depth fell short of significance, most likely because of low power. CD4 TCRs associated with the vaccine covered the entire spike protein, and the dominant responses were in regions 160-218 and 743-854. Because no samples from the day 14 peak response were available, repertoires could be characterized only after the peak T cell response.

This specimen consisted of peripheral blood, obtained 28 days after the second AZD1222 dose. The TCR comes from an adult who received the AZD1222 COVID-19 vaccine. Rearrangement joined TRBV7-9 to TRBJ1-4; 8 central bases correspond to TRBD1. The CDR3 region reads CASSKGVFGGDRGNEKLFF. The nucleotide sequence reads as follows: TGTGCCAGCAGCAAAGGGGTTTTTGGAGGTGACAGGGGTAATGAAAAACTGTTTTTT.